This T cell receptor (beta chain) was observed in a study of T cells after yellow fever vaccination. General study results and limits: Most clones from primary vaccination were detected again post-booster (roughly 96% CD4, roughly 90% CD8).

MiXCR, applied by TCRdb to the 5' RACE reads, yields one record per CDR3 protein. The sample lists approximately 600,000 distinct CDR3 sequences, 9% to 15% occurring once. This clonotype was picked up a small number of times. Its matching antigen is unknown. This sample comprised PBMCs, obtained on the day of the yellow fever booster vaccination. This clonotype originated in a man aged 25-45 years who received the YFV17D yellow fever vaccine.

CDR3 loop: CSVSYRVDTEAFF. In nucleotides, the CDR3 is TGCAGTGTCTCCTACAGGGTAGACACTGAAGCTTTCTTT. The genes are TRBV20-1 and TRBJ1-1, with D maybe TRBD1 (6 bases). The CDR3 spans 13 residues. Germline CDR1 is DFQATT and CDR2 is SNEGSKA (reference sequence). Deletions cut 7 bases from V and 3 bases from J, with 15 bases between.